The rows below give T cell receptor beta chains drawn from one sample of a study of CD8 T cells in Susac syndrome. Each CDR3 protein is one row after TCRdb ran MiXCR on the immunoSEQ multiplex PCR reads. The repertoire holds a few hundred thousand distinct CDR3 sequences, with roughly 96% as singletons. The sample was CD4+ T cells from PBMCs. The receptors here all came from a human donor with multiple sclerosis. Each CDR3 is given with its conserved first and last residue. Each record gives: V gene, J gene, clone size, D gene, CDR3 DNA, CDR3 protein. A D gene is named only where the DNA matches it firmly. Size is stated for part of the rows, as once, few or many counts, or as a class when the clone is expanded.

>TRBV10-3|TRBJ2-5|-|TRBD2
TGTGCCATCAGTGATAGTCTAGCGGGGGTGAAGACCCAGTACTTC
CAISDSLAGVKTQYF
>TRBV29-1|TRBJ2-3|-|-
TGCAGCGTTGCTGGGGCAAGCACAGATACGCAGTATTTT
CSVAGASTDTQYF
>TRBV7-2|TRBJ2-5|-|-
TGTGCCAGCAGCCCAAAGGGCGGCATAGCGACCCAGTACTTC
CASSPKGGIATQYF
>TRBV15|TRBJ2-4|-|-
TGTGCCACCAGCAGAAAGGACGGAGCGCAAAACATTCAGTACTTC
CATSRKDGAQNIQYF
>TRBV7-9|TRBJ1-2|-|-
TGTGCCAGCAGCCCAAGCTACTCCTCCGGCTACACCTTC
CASSPSYSSGYTF
>TRBV29-1|TRBJ2-5|-|-
TGCAGCGCCCAGTTGATATTAGGAGAGACCCAGTACTTC
CSAQLILGETQYF
>TRBV6-1|TRBJ2-3|once|-
TGTGCCAGCAGTGAAGACGCTAGGTCGGATACGCAGTATTTT
CASSEDARSDTQYF
>TRBV20-1|TRBJ2-1|-|-
TGCAGTGCTAGAGATCGGCTCCGAAGCTCCTACAATGAGCAGTTCTTC
CSARDRLRSSYNEQFF
>TRBV19|TRBJ2-1|once|TRBD2
TGTGCCAGTAGTATATGGCGGGGGGCCGACAATGAGCAGTTCTTC
CASSIWRGADNEQFF
>TRBV20-1|TRBJ2-1|-|TRBD2
TGCAGTGCTAGGGGGACTAGCGGAACCAATGAGCAGTTCTTC
CSARGTSGTNEQFF
>TRBV15|TRBJ1-2|-|-
TGTGCCACCAGCAGAGTACCACAGGCTTTAGCTAACTATGGCTACACCTTC
CATSRVPQALANYGYTF
>TRBV20-1|TRBJ1-5|-|TRBD1
TGCAGTGCTCCGGGGGGACAGGATCAGCCCCAGCATTTT
CSAPGGQDQPQHF
>TRBV20-1|TRBJ2-1|-|TRBD2
TGCAGTGCTAGTACAGCGGGGGCCGTCGGTGAGCAGTTCTTC
CSASTAGAVGEQFF
>TRBV20-1|TRBJ1-2|-|TRBD1
TGCAGTGCCCCACCTTGGACAGGGAGCTATGGCTACACCTTC
CSAPPWTGSYGYTF
>TRBV20-1|TRBJ2-3|-|-
TGCAGTGCTAGAGATTGGACGGGGCTCGACACAGATACGCAGTATTTT
CSARDWTGLDTDTQYF
>TRBV20-1|TRBJ2-7|-|-
TGCAGTGCTATCCGGGCCTTGGATACCCACGAGCAGTACTTC
CSAIRALDTHEQYF
>TRBV2|TRBJ1-6|-|-
TGTGCCAGCAGTGAAGTTGGGGGCATACTTAATTCACCCCTCCACTTT
CASSEVGGILNSPLHF
>TRBV20-1|TRBJ2-5|-|TRBD2
TGCAGTGCTAGTCCCAGCGGGAGGGCAAAGACCCAGTACTTC
CSASPSGRAKTQYF
>TRBV9|TRBJ2-2|-|-
TGTGCCAGCAGCGCCCCCGGGACACCGAACACCGGGGAGCTGTTTTTT
CASSAPGTPNTGELFF
>TRBV5-6|TRBJ2-3|-|TRBD2
TGTGCCAGCAGCCCATTCGGACTAGCGGGGAGCACAGATACGCAGTATTTT
CASSPFGLAGSTDTQYF
>TRBV7-3|TRBJ2-7|-|-
TGTGCCAGCAGCTTAACATTCTACGAGCAGTACTTC
CASSLTFYEQYF
>TRBV2|TRBJ2-7|-|TRBD1
TGTGCCAGCAGTACCGGACAGGATTACGAGCAGTACTTC
CASSTGQDYEQYF
>TRBV3-1|TRBJ2-1|-|-
TGTGCCAGCAGCCCCCTGGGGGGCGGAGCTAATGAGCAGTTCTTC
CASSPLGGGANEQFF
>TRBV7-3|TRBJ1-1|-|-
TGTGCCAGCAGTATAGGACAGCTCGGGAACACTGAAGCTTTCTTT
CASSIGQLGNTEAFF
>TRBV4-1|TRBJ2-1|-|TRBD2
TGCGCCAGCAGCTTCGGACCGCCTGTGACTAGCGGGAACTATGAGCAGTTCTTC
CASSFGPPVTSGNYEQFF
>TRBV29-1|TRBJ1-2|-|-
TGCAGCGTTGAATTTCCTTTCTATGGCTACACCTTC
CSVEFPFYGYTF
>TRBV12-3/TRBV12-4|TRBJ1-5|-|-
TGTGCCAGCAGTTTCGTGGGAGGTGGCAATCAGCCCCAGCATTTT
CASSFVGGGNQPQHF
>TRBV29-1|TRBJ2-5|-|-
TGCAGCGTTGAATCACTGGGGACCCAGTACTTC
CSVESLGTQYF
>TRBV4-1|TRBJ1-5|-|-
TGCGCCAGCAGCCTAGAAGAAGATCAGCCCCAGCATTTT
CASSLEEDQPQHF
>TRBV27|TRBJ2-7|-|-
TGTGCCAGCAGTCCCCTAACAGGGTTCAAGGGGGAGCAGTACTTC
CASSPLTGFKGEQYF
>TRBV9|TRBJ1-2|-|-
TGTGCCAGCAGCGTAGACCTCCCGGCCAGGTTGGGCGGCTACACCTTC
CASSVDLPARLGGYTF
>TRBV13|TRBJ2-1|-|TRBD1
TGTGCCAGCAGCTCCTACAGGGGGCTAATTGGTGAGCAGTTCTTC
CASSSYRGLIGEQFF
>TRBV11-2|TRBJ2-3|-|-
TGTGCCAGCACTCAGGGGCAGACAGACACAGATACGCAGTATTTT
CASTQGQTDTDTQYF
>TRBV18|TRBJ1-1|-|-
TGTGCCAGCTCATCCGATGCGGAGAGCACTGAAGCTTTCTTT
CASSSDAESTEAFF
>TRBV5-1|TRBJ1-6|-|-
TGCGCCAGCAGCACGGACAGTTCTTCACCCCTCCACTTT
CASSTDSSSPLHF
>TRBV4-2|TRBJ1-1|-|TRBD1
TGTGCCAGCAGCCAACCCAAGGGATCGGGACAGGGAGGGACTGAAGCTTTCTTT
CASSQPKGSGQGGTEAFF
>TRBV20-1|TRBJ2-5|-|TRBD2
TGCAGTGCTGGTAGCGGGAGTTTTGTCGAGACCCAGTACTTC
CSAGSGSFVETQYF
>TRBV3-1|TRBJ1-1|once|-
TGTGCCAGCAGCCAAGGGGGCCGACCTGAAGCTTTCTTT
CASSQGGRPEAFF
>TRBV2|TRBJ1-5|-|-
TGTGCCAGCAGTGACCTACAGGGCCGCGGGGGCAATCAGCCCCAGCATTTT
CASSDLQGRGGNQPQHF
>TRBV28|TRBJ2-7|-|TRBD1
TGTGCCAGCCGAATTAGCCATGGTGGGACAGGGAGACACGAGCAGTACTTC
CASRISHGGTGRHEQYF
>TRBV27|TRBJ1-4|-|TRBD1
TGTGCCAGCAGTTTAGCACCCCGGGACAGAAATGAAAAACTGTTTTTT
CASSLAPRDRNEKLFF
>TRBV20-1|TRBJ1-1|-|-
TGCAGTGCTTCCACCTGGGGCACTGAAGCTTTCTTT
CSASTWGTEAFF
>TRBV29-1|TRBJ2-1|-|-
TGCAGCGTTGAGACTCTGCGGTCCATCTCCTACAATGAGCAGTTCTTC
CSVETLRSISYNEQFF
>TRBV12-3/TRBV12-4|TRBJ2-3|-|-
TGTGCCAGCACCTGGGAGTTAGGCACAGATACGCAGTATTTT
CASTWELGTDTQYF
>TRBV18|TRBJ2-1|-|-
TGTGCCAGCTCACCACAGCGAGAGCAGTTCTTC
CASSPQREQFF
>TRBV12-3/TRBV12-4|TRBJ1-5|-|-
TGTGCCAGCGGGGGCACAGGTCATAATCAGCCCCAGCATTTT
CASGGTGHNQPQHF
>TRBV2|TRBJ1-1|-|TRBD1
TGTGCCAGCACCGAAGCACAGGGGGGACTTAACACTGAAGCTTTCTTT
CASTEAQGGLNTEAFF
>TRBV29-1|TRBJ2-4|once|TRBD2
TGCAGCGCCCTTGGCGGGAGGTTAGCCAAAAACATTCAGTACTTC
CSALGGRLAKNIQYF
>TRBV3-1|TRBJ1-5|-|-
TGTGCCAGCAGCCAAGACGTCAGCAATCAGCCCCAGCATTTT
CASSQDVSNQPQHF
>TRBV9|TRBJ2-5|-|-
TGTGCCAGCAGCCCGATAGGAGGGAAAGAGACCCAGTACTTC
CASSPIGGKETQYF
>TRBV29-1|TRBJ1-2|-|-
TGCAGCGACCATTCGGCGGCTGCTAACTATGGCTACACCTTC
CSDHSAAANYGYTF
>TRBV7-2|TRBJ2-1|-|-
TGTGCCAGCAGGGCTACAGGGCCCCGGCAGTTCTTC
CASRATGPRQFF
>TRBV29-1|TRBJ2-5|-|TRBD1
TGCAGCGCGAAAAGACAGGGTTGGGGCCAAGAGACCCAGTACTTC
CSAKRQGWGQETQYF